The TCR beta chain described here comes from a study of T cell repertoires in aging, cancer and after chemotherapy. In the study overall: Healthy donor repertoires were recorded over several months to years and showed clear clonal overlap. About 10 million TCR reads made up the full dataset.

Peripheral blood genomic DNA, not sorted cells or RNA, was the template. Study-wide results and caveats: Compared with age-matched healthy donors, untreated hematological or solid cancer patients showed higher blood TCR clonality. Healthy donors lost TCR diversity with age mainly through richness, cancer patients through richness and evenness.

For this clonotype: Its antigen is as yet unknown.

TRB rearrangements spanning V, D and J were amplified using mixed TRB-A/B primers. One entry per CDR3 protein results from TCRdb running MiXCR on the multiplex PCR reads. The sample yields 6,000 to 9,500 distinct CDR3 sequences, roughly 37% seen once. Sequenced sample: blood. The sequence came from a human donor in good health.

CDR3 coding DNA: TGTGCCAGCAGATATACAGGGGGCACTGAAGCTTTCTTT. Translating it yields CASRYTGGTEAFF. V is TRBV6-2 or TRBV6-3 and J is TRBJ1-1; 8 nucleotides line up with TRBD1. This CDR3 is 13 amino acids long. Germline CDR1 is MNHEY and CDR2 is SVGEGT. V lost 6 bases to trimming and J lost 4 bases; unmatched junction nucleotides: 4.